This TCR beta chain stems from a study of T cells after yellow fever vaccination. Study results and caveats: Subsequent booster samples again held most clones from primary vaccination (nearly 98% CD4, nearly 90% CD8). Researchers cautioned that FACS-sorted repertoires could harbor abundant clonotypes contaminating from the bulk population.

TCRdb re-called the 5' RACE reads through MiXCR, storing one row per CDR3 protein. Of approximately 140,000 distinct CDR3 sequences in the sample, more than 6% were seen once. Unmatched junction bases numbered 2, after V lost 1 base and J lost 2 bases. The V gene's germline CDR1 is MNHEY and CDR2 SVGEGT. CDR3 length: 14 amino acids. This clonotype appeared many times. Its specificity is unknown. This clonotype originated in a man aged 25 to 45 who received the YFV17D yellow fever vaccine. The chain recombines TRBV6-2 or TRBV6-3 with TRBJ2-7, with TRBD1 identical over 7 bases. This specimen was CD4+ T cells sorted from PBMCs, taken 5 days after the yellow fever booster vaccination. The CDR3 protein is CASSYLTGPYEQYF. As DNA, the CDR3 is TGTGCCAGCAGTTACTTGACAGGGCCCTACGAGCAGTACTTC.